This section outlines one T cell receptor (beta chain) sequence together with its context. What antigen it recognizes has not been identified. Per-nucleotide qualities are absent, and no much larger clonotype sits a single base away. What this sample's time point label stands for: sample taken at primary tumor resection. Whole RNA extracted from tumor and nontumor lung tissue, or from cryopreserved PBMC samples, was used for TCR sequencing without cell sorting. Donors were some 67 patients with early-stage, untreated non-small cell lung cancer from the lung TRACERx cohort. Only patients for whom sufficient RNA was available from at least two tumor regions were selected for TCR sequencing. The CDR3 spans 14 residues, from the cysteine through the phenylalanine. Only the CDR3 DNA is retained, 42 bases long and in frame from the first base. The germline V gene encodes CDR1 ENHRY and CDR2 SYGVKD. Deletion took 8 bases off V and 1 base off J, with a span of 12 bases between the germline ends.

Library creation used 5' RACE. The reads were generated on a NextSeq 500. The TCR library protocol attached a unique molecular identifier to each TCR cDNA molecule to allow correction of PCR and sequencing errors. In the original analysis: TCR identification, UMI-based error correction and CDR3 extraction were all carried out with Decombinator tools. TCRs above a frequency of 2 per 1,000, corresponding to the top 1% of the tumor frequency distribution, were defined as expanded. Rényi diversity was computed with the R vegan package after subsampling each repertoire 100 times to 5,000 TCRs. CDR3 similarity networks were built from amino acid triplet string-kernel similarity, with CDR3s being connected when pairwise similarity was above 0.82. TCRdb trimmed the raw reads at Q25, called clones with MiXCR and kept productive beta chains. Rows are unified per CDR3 protein, each entry keeping the most common DNA and genes. The V and J calls here are based on TCRdb, not the publication. Present in this sample are some 100,000 distinct CDR3 sequences, under 9% of which were seen just once. 6.9% of the sample rests with the top ten.

The sample is drawn from a study of spatial heterogeneity in lung cancer (dated by TCRdb to the late 2010s). With regard to the full study: Beta-chain transcripts were consistently detected in greater numbers than alpha-chain transcripts, which likely reflected higher beta-chain transcript abundance. In non-small cell lung cancer, the study quantitatively compared TCR alpha and beta repertoires across several tumor regions, matched nontumor lung, and blood. Both alpha and beta chains were TCR-sequenced in approximately 220 tumor regions, under 80 matched nontumor lung samples and around 54 PBMC samples obtained at surgery. TCR repertoire features were related to nonsynonymous mutation counts determined by whole-exome sequencing of tumor tissue. In the raw uncorrected reads, each unique combination of TCR and UMI appeared on average more than ten times.

Study-wide findings and limitations: Additional single-cell paired TCR alpha and beta sequencing was considered necessary to confirm, at a functional level, the hypothesis that regional TCRs recognize regional mutations. Ubiquitous expanded tumor TCRs were found in blood more often at tumor resection than at routine follow-up.

This clonotype was obtained from a male donor with early-stage non-small cell lung cancer. The sequencing used PBMCs, collected at surgery. The chain is made from TRBV10-3 and TRBJ2-1; TRBD2 is possibly the D segment (5 matching bases). Read as DNA, the sequence is TGTGCCATCTCTTCTGGCGGGTCCTACAATGAGCAGTTCTTC. It encodes CAISSGGSYNEQFF.